This T cell receptor (beta chain) derives from a study of T cells and copy number aberrations in small-cell lung cancer (dated by TCRdb to the early 2020s). Describing the broader study: Whole-exome sequencing of the same tumor regions was paired with TCR repertoire sequencing so that T cell metrics could be related to mutations and copy number aberrations. Tumor TCR data existed for 16 to 20 patients, while 12 to 15 patients had TCR data covering both tumor and normal tissue.

Based on the germline V gene, the CDR1 and CDR2 sequences are SGHRS and YFSETQ. V trim: 6 bases; J trim: 7 bases; unmatched bases: 9. CDR3 length: 15 amino acids, cysteine to phenylalanine. Left in the record is the CDR3 DNA by itself, 45 bases read in frame from the first base. The donors were limited-stage small-cell lung cancer patients who had surgical resection in Hangzhou, China, between the late 2000s and the early 2020s. All donors had upfront surgery without preoperative chemotherapy or radiotherapy, and none received immunotherapy before or after surgery. Each of the roughly 20 patients in the sequenced cohort was a smoker or a heavy second-hand smoker. Adjacent normal lung tissue was taken at least 2 cm away from the tumor margin, and two pathologists confirmed morphologically that the tissue was free of malignant cells. The study used multi-region TCR-beta sequencing of resected limited-stage small-cell lung cancers together with tumor-adjacent lung tissue to characterize T cell repertoire heterogeneity. The AllPrep DNA/RNA FFPE Kit (Qiagen) was used to extract genomic DNA from FFPE tissue.

Points on this clone: Its cognate antigen has yet to be identified. No base quality values were provided; no much bigger clone lies one nucleotide off.

Findings and caveats that apply to the study as a whole: All specimens consisted of formalin-fixed paraffin-embedded tissue, which is known to introduce sequencing artifacts. Compared with adjacent lung tissue, tumors showed lower T-cell density, richness and clonality, although the density difference was not significant. Because surgical resection is uncommon in small-cell lung cancer, the study was limited by a small sample size, and the findings need validation.

TCR-beta CDR3 regions were amplified from genomic DNA with the immunoSEQ hsTCRB Kit using multiplexed V- and J-gene primers. Unique DNA barcodes were added in a second PCR, and the samples were pooled together with one negative control and one positive control. The pooled TCR-beta libraries were sequenced using a 150-cycle paired-end protocol on an Illumina MiSeq. As for the original processing: Raw sequencing data were processed by Adaptive Biotechnologies into a report containing normalized, annotated TCR-beta repertoires. To compute T-cell density, TCR-beta templates were normalized to usable DNA, with usable DNA estimated through amplification of housekeeping genes. Richness was the count of unique rearrangements, and clonality was defined as 1 minus Pielou's evenness. TCRdb limited this immuneACCESS table to in-frame rearrangements with V and J called. A share of clones is missing; checked studies link under half to unresolved V genes, and the rest is unexplained. The V and J calls and clone size were taken over from that table, and D and trimming were inferred from the DNA. This sample comprises about 2,600 clones, 65% to 90% of them detected only once. The ten largest make up roughly 4.7% of the sample.

This TCR came from a man aged 40-50 years with small cell lung cancer. The sequencing input was normal tissue next to the tumor. The rearranged chain carries TRBV5-1 and TRBJ2-1; 11 bases in the middle match TRBD1. Here the CDR3 is given as CASTMPGQGVNEQFF. The sequence in DNA is TGCGCCAGCACCATGCCGGGACAGGGGGTTAATGAGCAGTTCTTC.